The 4 T cell receptor beta chains below all came from one sample that was sequenced in a study of blood T cell repertoires in COVID-19. Sequencing was performed with immunoSEQ multiplex PCR; in TCRdb, only in-frame clones are kept and a portion is missing. The table records around 240,000 clones, roughly 84% of them present only once. Sequencing used peripheral blood. These receptors all come from a middle-aged woman who had recovered from COVID-19.

The chain links TRBV18 to TRBJ2-3; 10 nucleotides agree with TRBD2. The CDR3 consists of 15 residues. V gave up 5 bases and J gave up 2 bases; unmatched junction bases: 4. Germline V gene sequence: CDR1 KGHSH, CDR2 LQKENI. CDR3 region: CASSFTSGDTDTQYF. CDR3 nucleotide sequence: TGTGCCAGCTCATTCACTAGCGGGGACACAGATACGCAGTATTTT. Full variable domain (rest looked up from reference TRBV18 and TRBJ2-3): NAGVMQNPRHLVRRRGQEARLRCSPMKGHSHVYWYRQLPEEGLKFMVYLQKENIIDESGMPKERFSAEFPKEGPSILRIQQVVRGDSAAYFCASSFTSGDTDTQYFGPGTRLTVL.

The chain carries TRBV5-3 and TRBJ2-4, with TRBD1 matching over 7 bases. TRBV5-3 is an ORF, with its function uncertain. The CDR3 sequence is 16 residues long. After removal of 1 base from V and 2 bases from J, the junction contained 6 bases not matched to a gene. The CDR3 is CARSLKGAQSKNIQYF. In DNA form, the CDR3 reads TGTGCCAGAAGCTTGAAGGGGGCGCAGTCCAAAAACATTCAGTACTTC.

V usage is TRBV29-1 and J usage is TRBJ1-1; possible D gene TRBD1, 6 bases. The CDR3 sequence is 13 residues long. Germline CDR1 reads SQVTM; CDR2 reads ANQGSEA. V was clipped by 7 bases and J by 0 bases, with 12 bases between them. The CDR3 protein is CSADRFMNTEAFF. DNA of the CDR3: TGCAGCGCTGACAGGTTCATGAACACTGAAGCTTTCTTT. The full variable domain, in which reference TRBV29-1 and TRBJ1-1 provide the parts outside the CDR3, is SAVISQKPSRDICQRGTSLTIQCQVDSQVTMMFWYRQQPGQSLTLIATANQGSEATYESGFVIDKFPISRPNLTFSTLTVSNMSPEDSSIYLCSADRFMNTEAFFGQGTRLTVV.

The V gene is TRBV2, the J gene TRBJ2-7; weak D call: TRBD2 (6 bases). The CDR3 totals 14 residues. The germline V and J ends were trimmed by 6 bases and 3 bases, with 15 bases remaining between them. Germline V gene sequence: CDR1 SNHLY, CDR2 FYNNEI. The CDR3 region is CASRAASESYEQYF. As DNA, the CDR3 is TGTGCCAGCAGAGCCGCTAGCGAGAGCTACGAGCAGTACTTC.